The clone carrying this TCR beta chain was recorded at least ten times. Its matching antigen is unknown. V was pared by 0 bases and J by 0 bases, with 3 bases between. Per the germline V gene, CDR1 is MNHNS and CDR2 is SASEGT. This CDR3 region has 14 residues. The data originate from a study of early T cells in non-severe SARS-CoV-2 infection. Study findings and constraints: Database matching using VDJdb favored anti-spike CD8 responses, with private and CD4 specificities left missing.

The TCR library protocol was used to attach unique molecular identifiers. These identifiers were attached to individual cDNA molecules. TCRdb re-analysed the 5' RACE reads in MiXCR, keeping a single row per CDR3 protein. This sample has 40,000 to 55,000 distinct CDR3 sequences, with under 7.5% found just once. This TCR derives from an adult who was a healthcare worker with PCR-confirmed SARS-CoV-2 infection or an uninfected control (not recorded which). The sample in question was whole blood, obtained at baseline. The genes are TRBV6-1 and TRBJ1-5; D is unresolved. In DNA form, the CDR3 reads TGTGCCAGCAGTGAAGCATATAGCAATCAGCCCCAGCATTTT. It encodes CASSEAYSNQPQHF.